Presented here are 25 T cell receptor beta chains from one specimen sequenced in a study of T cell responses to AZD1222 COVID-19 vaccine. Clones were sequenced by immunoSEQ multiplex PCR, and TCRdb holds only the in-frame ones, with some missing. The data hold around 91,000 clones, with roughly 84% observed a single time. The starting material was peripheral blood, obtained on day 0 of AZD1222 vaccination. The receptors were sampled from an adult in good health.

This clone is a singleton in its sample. This CDR3 is CASSRGDRGYEQYF. The DNA for the CDR3 is TGCGCCAGCAGCCGAGGGGACAGGGGGTACGAGCAGTACTTC. The V and J genes are TRBV5-1 and TRBJ2-7; 11 bases match TRBD1. Germline CDR1 is SGHRS and CDR2 is YFSETQ. The CDR3 length is 14 residues. Trimming cost V 4 bases and J 4 bases; bases outside gene matches: 4.

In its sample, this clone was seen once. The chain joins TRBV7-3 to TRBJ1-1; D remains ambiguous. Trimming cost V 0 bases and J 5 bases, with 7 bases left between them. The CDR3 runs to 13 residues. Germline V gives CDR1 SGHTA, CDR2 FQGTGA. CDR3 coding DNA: TGTGCCAGCAGCTTAACACCCGGAACTGAAGCTTTCTTT. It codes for CASSLTPGTEAFF.

In DNA form, the CDR3 reads TGTGCCAGCAGTCCCGGGACCCCTGGAGGGGCCCAGCATTTT. Translation gives CASSPGTPGGAQHF. The gene calls are TRBV6-6 and TRBJ1-5; D perhaps matches TRBD1 (5 bases). V was clipped by 5 bases and J by 11 bases, with 19 bases between them. Per the germline V gene, CDR1 is MNHNY and CDR2 is SVGAGI (reference sequence). This CDR3 region has 14 residues.

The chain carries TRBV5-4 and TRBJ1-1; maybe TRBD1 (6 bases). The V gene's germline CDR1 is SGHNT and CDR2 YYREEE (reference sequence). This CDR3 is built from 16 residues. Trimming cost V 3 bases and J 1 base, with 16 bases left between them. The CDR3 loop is CASSYTLQGPNTEAFF. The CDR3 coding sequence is TGTGCCAGCAGCTATACTCTACAGGGACCGAACACTGAAGCTTTCTTT.

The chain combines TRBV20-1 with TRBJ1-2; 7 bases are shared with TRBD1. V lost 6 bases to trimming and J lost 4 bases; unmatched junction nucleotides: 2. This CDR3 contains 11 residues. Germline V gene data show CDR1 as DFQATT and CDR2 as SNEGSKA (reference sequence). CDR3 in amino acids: CSARQGYGYTF. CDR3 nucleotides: TGCAGTGCGAGACAGGGCTATGGCTACACCTTC.

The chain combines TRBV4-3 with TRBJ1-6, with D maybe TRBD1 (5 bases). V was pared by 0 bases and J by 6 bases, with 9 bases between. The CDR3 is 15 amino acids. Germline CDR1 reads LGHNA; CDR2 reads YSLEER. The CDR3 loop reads CASSQERGRNSPLHF. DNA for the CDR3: TGCGCCAGCAGCCAAGAGCGGGGACGTAATTCACCCCTCCACTTT.

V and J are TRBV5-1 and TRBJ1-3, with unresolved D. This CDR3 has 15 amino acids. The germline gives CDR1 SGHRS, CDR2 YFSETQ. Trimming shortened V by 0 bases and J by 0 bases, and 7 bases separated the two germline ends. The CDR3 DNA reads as TGCGCCAGCAGCTTGGCCGGGGTCTCTGGAAACACCATATATTTT. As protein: CASSLAGVSGNTIYF.

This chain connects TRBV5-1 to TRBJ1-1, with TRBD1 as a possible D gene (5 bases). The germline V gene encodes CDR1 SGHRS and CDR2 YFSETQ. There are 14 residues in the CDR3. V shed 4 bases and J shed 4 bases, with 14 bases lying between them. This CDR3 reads CASSQGGGSTEAFF. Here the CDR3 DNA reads TGCGCCAGCAGCCAGGGCGGGGGTAGCACTGAAGCTTTCTTT.

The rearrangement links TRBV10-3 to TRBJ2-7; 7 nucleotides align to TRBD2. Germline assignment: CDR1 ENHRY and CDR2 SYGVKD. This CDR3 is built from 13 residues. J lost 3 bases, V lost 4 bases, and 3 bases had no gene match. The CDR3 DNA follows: TGTGCCATCAGTGGTCTAGCGGACTACGAGCAGTACTTC. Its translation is CAISGLADYEQYF.

CDR3 protein: CATSDAGGVNGELFF. The CDR3 DNA reads TGTGCCACCAGTGACGCAGGGGGCGTGAACGGGGAGCTGTTTTTT. The chain joins TRBV24-1 to TRBJ2-2, with 8 bases lining up with TRBD1. The CDR3 extends over 15 amino acids. Germline trimming cut 4 bases from V and 7 bases from J; bases unmatched to any gene: 7. Germline-derived CDR1 and CDR2 are KGHDR and SFDVKD.

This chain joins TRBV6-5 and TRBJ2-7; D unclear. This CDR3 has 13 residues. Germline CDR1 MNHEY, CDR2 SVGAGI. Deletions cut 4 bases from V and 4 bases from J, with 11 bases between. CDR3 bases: TGTGCCAGCAGTTCTTCCTTCCGTTACGAGCAGTACTTC. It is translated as CASSSSFRYEQYF.

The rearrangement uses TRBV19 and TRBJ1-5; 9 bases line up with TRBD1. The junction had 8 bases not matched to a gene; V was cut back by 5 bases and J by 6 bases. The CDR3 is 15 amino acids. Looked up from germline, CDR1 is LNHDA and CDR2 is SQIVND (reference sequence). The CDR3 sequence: CASSSPGQGAQPQHF. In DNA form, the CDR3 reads TGTGCCAGTAGTTCCCCGGGACAGGGTGCTCAGCCCCAGCATTTT.

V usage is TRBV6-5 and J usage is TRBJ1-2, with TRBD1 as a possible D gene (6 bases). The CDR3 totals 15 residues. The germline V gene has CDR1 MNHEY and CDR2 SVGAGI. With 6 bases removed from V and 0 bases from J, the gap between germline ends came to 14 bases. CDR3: CASRYRTASNYGYTF. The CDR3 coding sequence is TGTGCCAGCAGGTATAGGACAGCCTCTAACTATGGCTACACCTTC.

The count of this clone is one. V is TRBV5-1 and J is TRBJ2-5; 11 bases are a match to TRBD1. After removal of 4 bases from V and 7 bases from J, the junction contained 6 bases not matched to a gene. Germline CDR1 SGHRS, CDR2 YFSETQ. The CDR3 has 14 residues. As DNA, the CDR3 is TGCGCCAGCAGCCCGGGACAGGGGGGCGGGACCCAGTACTTC. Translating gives CASSPGQGGGTQYF.

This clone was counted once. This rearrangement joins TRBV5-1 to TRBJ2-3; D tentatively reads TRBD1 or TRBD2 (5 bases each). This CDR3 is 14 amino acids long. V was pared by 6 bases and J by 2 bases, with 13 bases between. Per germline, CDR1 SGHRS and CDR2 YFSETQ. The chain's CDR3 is CASTTGPITDTQYF. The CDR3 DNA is TGCGCCAGCACCACGGGACCGATCACAGATACGCAGTATTTT.

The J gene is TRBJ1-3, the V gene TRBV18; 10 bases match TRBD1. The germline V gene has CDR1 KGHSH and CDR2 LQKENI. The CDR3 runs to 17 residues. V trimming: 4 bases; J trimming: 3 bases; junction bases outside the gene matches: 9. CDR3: CASSLSGTGVGGNTIYF. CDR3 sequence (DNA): TGTGCCAGCTCACTGTCCGGGACAGGGGTCGGTGGAAACACCATATATTTT.

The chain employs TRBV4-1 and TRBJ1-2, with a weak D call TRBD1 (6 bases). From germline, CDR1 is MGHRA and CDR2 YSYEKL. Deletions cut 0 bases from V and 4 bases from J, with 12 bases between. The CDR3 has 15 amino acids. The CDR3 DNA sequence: TGCGCCAGCAGCCAAGATCCGGGGGCAAGCTATGGCTACACCTTC. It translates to CASSQDPGASYGYTF.

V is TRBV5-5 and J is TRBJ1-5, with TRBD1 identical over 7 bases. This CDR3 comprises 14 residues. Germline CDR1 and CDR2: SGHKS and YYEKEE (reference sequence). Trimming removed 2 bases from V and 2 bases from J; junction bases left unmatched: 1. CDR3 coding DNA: TGTGCCAGCAGCTTCGACAGGGGCAATCAGCCCCAGCATTTT. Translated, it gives CASSFDRGNQPQHF.

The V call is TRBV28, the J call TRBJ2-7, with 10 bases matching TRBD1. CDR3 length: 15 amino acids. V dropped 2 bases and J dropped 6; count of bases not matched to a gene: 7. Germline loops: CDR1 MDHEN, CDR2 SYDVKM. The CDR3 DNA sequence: TGTGCCAGCAGTTTAGACATTGACAGGGGGCGCGAGCAGTACTTC. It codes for CASSLDIDRGREQYF.

CDR3 amino acids: CASSPLGGSGANVLTF. DNA for the CDR3: TGTGCCAGCTCACCCCTCGGGGGGTCTGGGGCCAACGTCCTGACTTTC. The V and J genes are TRBV18 and TRBJ2-6; TRBD2 matches at 7 bases. This CDR3 has 16 amino acids. V lost 3 bases to trimming and J lost 1 base; unmatched junction nucleotides: 3. Germline CDR1 KGHSH, CDR2 LQKENI.

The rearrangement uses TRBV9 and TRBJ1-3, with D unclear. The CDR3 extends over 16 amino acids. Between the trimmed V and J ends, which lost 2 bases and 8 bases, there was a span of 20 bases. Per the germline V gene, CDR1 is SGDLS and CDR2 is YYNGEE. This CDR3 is CASSVRSDGAGDTIYF. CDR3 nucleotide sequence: TGTGCCAGCAGCGTCCGTTCGGACGGCGCTGGGGACACCATATATTTT.

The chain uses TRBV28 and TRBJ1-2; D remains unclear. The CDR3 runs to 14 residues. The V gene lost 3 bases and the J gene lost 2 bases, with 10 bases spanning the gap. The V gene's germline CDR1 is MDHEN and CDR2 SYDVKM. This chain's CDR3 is CASSLGPQNYGYTF. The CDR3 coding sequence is TGTGCCAGCAGTTTGGGCCCTCAGAACTATGGCTACACCTTC.

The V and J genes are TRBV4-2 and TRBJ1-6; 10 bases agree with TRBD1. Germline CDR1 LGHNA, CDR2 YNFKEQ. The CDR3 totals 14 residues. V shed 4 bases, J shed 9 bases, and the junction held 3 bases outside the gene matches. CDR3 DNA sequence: TGTGCCAGCAGCCCGGACAGGGGGAGTTCACCCCTCCACTTT. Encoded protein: CASSPDRGSSPLHF.

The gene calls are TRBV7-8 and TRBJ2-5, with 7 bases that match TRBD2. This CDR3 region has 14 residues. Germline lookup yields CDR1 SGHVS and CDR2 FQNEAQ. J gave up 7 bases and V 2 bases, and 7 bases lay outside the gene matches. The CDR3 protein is CASSLRGGSGTQYF. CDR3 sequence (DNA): TGTGCCAGCAGCTTAAGGGGCGGGAGTGGGACCCAGTACTTC.

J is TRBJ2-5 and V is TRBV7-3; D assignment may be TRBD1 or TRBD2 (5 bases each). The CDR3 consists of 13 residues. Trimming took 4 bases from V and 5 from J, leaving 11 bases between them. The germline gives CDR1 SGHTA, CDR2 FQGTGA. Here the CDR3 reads CASSSGAHETQYF. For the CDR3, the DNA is TGTGCCAGCAGCTCCGGGGCTCACGAGACCCAGTACTTC.